The 7 T cell receptor beta chains presented below share a single source sample, sequenced in a study of cytomegalovirus exposure and HLA in healthy donors. PCR involved 60 Vbeta and 13 Jbeta primers. Using immunoSEQ multiplex PCR, the repertoire was profiled, and TCRdb retains in-frame clones only, with some absent. The table has 150,000 or so clones, nearly 80% seen once. Sequences were obtained from PBMCs. The receptors stem from a male donor in good health and CMV-seronegative.

Only a few counts were recorded for this clone. The rearrangement uses TRBV30 and TRBJ1-2; 10 nucleotides agree with TRBD1. Germline CDR1 GTSNPN, CDR2 SVGIG (reference sequence). J was trimmed by 2 bases and V by 8 bases; bases with no gene match: 5. This CDR3 has 13 residues. Here the CDR3 DNA reads TGTGCCAGCGACAGGGGGCGGAACTATGGCTACACCTTC. Its translation is CASDRGRNYGYTF.

The rearrangement links TRBV13 to TRBJ1-1, with TRBD1 identical over 9 bases. After removal of 3 bases from V and 5 bases from J, the junction contained 4 bases not matched to a gene. The CDR3 has 14 residues. CDR1 is PRHDT, CDR2 FYEKMQ, per germline (reference sequence). CDR3: CASSLTGGRTEAFF. CDR3 bases: TGTGCCAGCAGCTTGACAGGGGGTAGGACTGAAGCTTTCTTT.

This clone was observed once. The chain joins TRBV10-1 to TRBJ2-7; possibly TRBD1 for D (8 bases). CDR3 size: 19 residues. Germline CDR1 is WNHNN and CDR2 is SYGVQD (reference sequence). V lost 4 bases and J lost 0, with 25 bases in between. DNA of the CDR3: TGCGCCAGCAGTGGGGACAGGCCCGACCGGGAGGAAAGCTCCTACGAGCAGTACTTC. Residues: CASSGDRPDREESSYEQYF.

V usage is TRBV7-2 and J usage is TRBJ2-5, with 10 bases identical to TRBD2. There are 17 residues in the CDR3. Germline-derived CDR1 and CDR2 are SGHTA and FQGNSA. V was clipped by 5 bases and J by 5 bases; unmatched bases: 14. The CDR3 DNA follows: TGTGCCAGCAGCGCCCGGACTAGCGGCCCCCCAGGGGAGACCCAGTACTTC. Translated, it gives CASSARTSGPPGETQYF. Full variable domain (missing parts from reference TRBV7-2 and TRBJ2-5): GAGVSQSPSNKVTEKGKDVELRCDPISGHTALYWYRQSLGQGLEFLIYFQGNSAPDKSGLPSDRFSAERTGGSVSTLTIQRTQQEDSAVYLCASSARTSGPPGETQYFGPGTRLLVL.

This rearrangement joins TRBV14 to TRBJ1-2, with 8 bases that match TRBD1. This CDR3 comprises 14 residues. Trimming cost V 1 base and J 4 bases; bases outside gene matches: 2. In germline, CDR1 is SGHDN, CDR2 FVKESK. The CDR3 bases are TGTGCCAGCAGCCAAGCCGGGACAGGCTATGGCTACACCTTC. It is translated as CASSQAGTGYGYTF.

The chain links TRBV11-3 to TRBJ2-3; 11 positions agree with TRBD2. V gave up 7 bases and J gave up 2 bases; unmatched junction bases: 11. Germline loops: CDR1 SGHNT, CDR2 YENEEA. This CDR3 spans 17 amino acids. The CDR3, as DNA: TGTGCCAGCACCCCCGTAGGGACTAGCGGTTTCACAGATACGCAGTATTTT. Translated, it gives CASTPVGTSGFTDTQYF.

The chain links TRBV9 to TRBJ2-1, with D perhaps matching TRBD1 (5 bases). Germline assignment: CDR1 SGDLS and CDR2 YYNGEE. V lost 0 bases, J lost 3 bases, and 10 bases lay in between. The CDR3 length is 15 residues. CDR3: CASSVGAQGYNEQFF. The CDR3 nucleotides read TGTGCCAGCAGCGTAGGGGCTCAGGGCTACAATGAGCAGTTCTTC.